This TCR beta chain was documented in a study of blood T cell repertoires in COVID-19. CDR1 SGHTA and CDR2 FQGNSA come from the germline V gene. Trimming cost V 4 bases and J 1 base; bases outside gene matches: 6. The CDR3 runs to 15 residues. Authors' analysis steps: Researchers report that nucleated cell counts were estimated from reference gene primer amplification. Profiled with immunoSEQ multiplex PCR; TCRdb holds only in-frame clones, not every one. V, J and clone size derive from that table, while D and trimming were established from the DNA sequence. The repertoire holds 40,000 to 60,000 clones, with roughly 89% as singletons.

Sequenced input: peripheral blood. The chain links TRBV7-2 to TRBJ2-7; 8 nucleotides agree with TRBD1. This clonotype originated in a man in his forties or fifties with acute or convalescent COVID-19. CDR3 amino acids: CASSSGQAESYEQYF. CDR3 DNA sequence: TGTGCCAGCAGCTCGGGACAGGCGGAGTCCTACGAGCAGTACTTC.